The T cell receptor (beta chain) under discussion was sequenced for a study of long-term antiretroviral therapy in people with HIV. Findings and limits, study-wide: The study found that diversity rose after ART but stayed below transplant donor controls. Dominance of pre-ART expanded clones persisted, fluctuating and often declining after ART.

Each specimen consisted of roughly 0.9-10 million cryopreserved PBMC prior to extraction of DNA. To note about this clone: As yet, its antigen is unknown.

Trimming pared 0 bases from V and 4 bases from J, leaving 11 bases between. CDR1 is SGHNT and CDR2 is YYREEE in the germline V gene (reference sequence). The CDR3 covers 14 residues. The assay used was immunoSEQ (version v3.0), run at survey level. Using immunoSEQ multiplex PCR, the repertoire was profiled, and TCRdb retains in-frame clones only, with some absent. This table has around 13,000 clones, about 82% appearing once. This receptor was taken from a woman between 40 and 50 years old with HIV. The chain joins TRBV5-4 to TRBJ2-7; D may match TRBD1 or TRBD2 (5 bases each). Source: unsorted PBMCs, taken 1.8 years before starting antiretroviral therapy. In DNA, the CDR3 is TGTGCCAGCAGCTTGGCCGGGACCACTTACGAGCAGTACTTC. It yields the protein CASSLAGTTYEQYF. Drawing the rest from reference TRBV5-4 and TRBJ2-7, the complete variable domain is ETGVTQSPTHLIKTRGQQVTLRCSSQSGHNTVSWYQQALGQGPQFIFQYYREEENGRGNFPPRFSGLQFPNYSSELNVNALELDDSALYLCASSLAGTTYEQYFGPGTRLTVT.